This TCR beta chain originates from a study of immune evolution from preneoplasia to lung adenocarcinoma. Germline values: CDR1 SGHDT, CDR2 YYEEEE. Trimming at V came to 0 bases and at J to 6 bases, leaving 2 bases not matched to a gene. This CDR3 contains 14 residues. Premalignant or tumor cells were enriched by macro-dissection after pathologic assessment. Produced via immunoSEQ multiplex PCR; TCRdb's table is partial and in-frame only. The repertoire holds thousands of clones, with around 77% as singletons. Study conclusions and caveats: Top clone frequencies peaked in normal lung, apparently declining through invasive adenocarcinoma. KRAS-mutant nodules had the highest T cell clonality. Normal lung had highest clonality; later lesions appeared denser, more diverse.

In regard to this clone: Its specificity is not known.

Source material: FFPE minimally invasive lung adenocarcinoma tissue. The chain has TRBV5-6 and TRBJ2-2; 7 bases match TRBD1. The receptor's source is a person aged 55-79 years with lung adenocarcinoma. CDR3 loop: CASSLGQGSGELFF. Written as DNA, the CDR3 is TGTGCCAGCAGCTTGGGACAGGGCTCCGGGGAGCTGTTTTTT.